Many counts were recorded for the clone carrying this TCR beta chain. Its antigen is currently unknown. Deletions cut 6 bases from V and 5 bases from J, with 10 bases between. Germline V gene sequence: CDR1 MDHEN, CDR2 SYDVKM. The CDR3 has 13 amino acids. Amplified TCR beta CDR3 regions came from RNA transcripts. The study used the HTBI primer set for a first-round RT-PCR of the TCR CDR3. TCRdb re-analysed the multiplex PCR reads in MiXCR, keeping a single row per CDR3 protein. The sample holds hundreds of thousands of distinct CDR3 sequences, roughly 15% seen once. The entry originates in a study of T cells in Graves' hyperthyroidism and ophthalmopathy. Study conclusions and caveats: Also found in blood were most expanded thyroid clonotypes above 0.001.

Diagnoses used clinical symptoms, serum thyroxine and TRAb, thyroid ultrasound and orbital computed tomography. It was 8 to 10 ml of fresh peripheral blood that supplied the PBMCs. The receptor was derived from a woman between 35 and 50 years old with Graves' hyperthyroidism. The sequenced sample consisted of blood. The chain is built from TRBV28 and TRBJ1-4; weak D call: TRBD1 (5 bases). The DNA of the CDR3 is TGTGCCAGCAGGACATCAGGGAATGAAAAACTGTTTTTT. Its protein is CASRTSGNEKLFF.